Presented here are 19 T cell receptor beta chains from one specimen sequenced in a study of blood T cell repertoires in COVID-19. The protocol was immunoSEQ multiplex PCR, while the TCRdb copy is restricted to in-frame clones and leaves out a portion. This table has about 320,000 clones, roughly 90% appearing once. Sequencing was carried out using PBMCs or T cells enriched from blood (not recorded which). The receptors were gathered from a man in his sixties who had recovered from COVID-19.

The V gene is TRBV24-1, the J gene TRBJ2-1, with 9 positions matching TRBD2. The CDR3 runs to 16 residues. V dropped 4 bases and J dropped 7; count of bases not matched to a gene: 10. CDR1 is KGHDR, CDR2 SFDVKD, per germline. CDR3 DNA: TGTGCCACCAGTGAGACCACCGGGACTAGCAAAAATGAGCAGTTCTTC. Protein product: CATSETTGTSKNEQFF.

This clone is a singleton in its sample. The chain is built from TRBV27 and TRBJ1-5, with D maybe TRBD1 (6 bases). CDR1 and CDR2 from the germline V gene are MNHEY and SMNVEV (reference sequence). The CDR3 has 13 amino acids. V was trimmed by 6 bases and J by 2 bases, leaving 8 bases between them. The CDR3 spells CASSRGGNQPQHF. For the CDR3, the DNA is TGTGCCAGCAGCAGGGGCGGCAATCAGCCCCAGCATTTT.

The chain combines TRBV29-1 with TRBJ1-5; perhaps TRBD1 as D (6 bases). Germline V gene lookup returns CDR1 SQVTM and CDR2 ANQGSEA. The V and J ends lost 7 bases and 7 bases respectively, with 17 bases between them. The CDR3 runs 13 residues. The CDR3 nucleotides read TGCAGCGCCAAAGAACAGGGTGGGCAGCCCCAGCATTTT. Its translation: CSAKEQGGQPQHF.

The V call is TRBV5-8, the J call TRBJ2-2, with D hard to call. The V gene lost 6 bases and the J gene lost 5 bases, with 11 bases spanning the gap. The length of the CDR3 is 13 residues. Looked up from germline, CDR1 is SGHTS and CDR2 is YDEGEE. The CDR3 here is CASTGYMTGELFF. CDR3 nucleotide sequence: TGTGCCAGCACCGGGTATATGACCGGGGAGCTGTTTTTT.

The chain uses TRBV19 and TRBJ2-2; TRBD1 is a possible D gene (5 bases). CDR3 size: 14 residues. V was trimmed by 5 bases and J by 4 bases, leaving 11 bases between them. Germline V gene data show CDR1 as LNHDA and CDR2 as SQIVND (reference sequence). CDR3 protein: CASSQTGATGELFF. CDR3 in DNA: TGTGCCAGTAGTCAAACAGGAGCCACCGGGGAGCTGTTTTTT.

V and J are TRBV10-2 and TRBJ1-4; 7 positions match TRBD1. CDR3 length equals 14 residues. The V gene's germline CDR1 is WSHSY and CDR2 SAAADI. V lost 6 bases to trimming and J lost 7 bases; unmatched junction nucleotides: 8. This CDR3 reads CASSAQGQGEKLFF. Written as DNA, the CDR3 is TGCGCCAGCAGCGCACAGGGGCAAGGTGAAAAACTGTTTTTT.

The chain carries TRBV7-2 and TRBJ1-2; 10 nucleotides line up with TRBD1. Germline assignment: CDR1 SGHTA and CDR2 FQGNSA. V trimming: 3 bases; J trimming: 2 bases; junction bases outside the gene matches: 6. There are 16 residues in the CDR3. This CDR3 is CASSLGQGRGNYGYTF. The CDR3 DNA follows: TGTGCCAGCAGCTTGGGACAGGGGCGTGGGAACTATGGCTACACCTTC.

This clone was counted a single time. The V and J genes are TRBV2 and TRBJ1-5, with D unresolved. This CDR3 has 13 amino acids. Germline lookup yields CDR1 SNHLY and CDR2 FYNNEI. V lost 6 bases and J 0 bases, leaving 6 bases between the germline ends. The CDR3 sequence: CASRVYSNQPQHF. CDR3 DNA: TGTGCCAGCAGGGTCTATAGCAATCAGCCCCAGCATTTT.

This chain joins TRBV6-5 and TRBJ1-2, with 10 bases lining up with TRBD1. This CDR3 has 15 amino acids. CDR1 is MNHEY, CDR2 SVGAGI, per germline. Trimming removed 2 bases from V and 8 bases from J; junction bases left unmatched: 8. CDR3 nucleotides: TGTGCCAGCAGTTACACCGGGACAGGGGCGTCGGGCTACACCTTC. This gives the protein CASSYTGTGASGYTF.

V usage is TRBV10-3 and J usage is TRBJ1-1, with D tentatively TRBD1 (5 bases). Between the trimmed V and J ends, which lost 0 bases and 0 bases, there was a span of 23 bases. CDR1 is ENHRY and CDR2 is SYGVKD in the germline V gene. The CDR3 spans 20 residues. In DNA, the CDR3 is TGTGCCATCAGTGAGTCTATCCTGGCAGGGAGGGATGTCATGAACACTGAAGCTTTCTTT. This gives the protein CAISESILAGRDVMNTEAFF.

The gene calls are TRBV6-6 and TRBJ1-5; possibly TRBD1 for D (6 bases). Between the trimmed V and J ends, which lost 6 bases and 0 bases, there was a span of 15 bases. CDR1 and CDR2 (germline): MNHNY, SVGAGI (reference sequence). The CDR3 covers 16 residues. This CDR3 is CASRRTGKNSNQPQHF. The CDR3 coding sequence is TGTGCCAGCAGACGAACAGGGAAGAATAGCAATCAGCCCCAGCATTTT.

On this clone itself: The sample contains more than one DNA sequence encoding this CDR3. This chain uses TRBV11-2 with TRBJ2-7; 8 bases map to TRBD1. V lost 1 base, J lost 2 bases, and 1 base stayed unmatched. The CDR3 totals 14 residues. The germline CDR1 and CDR2 sequences are SGHAT and FQNNGV. In nucleotides, the CDR3 is TGTGCCAGCAGCTTAGGGACAGGGACCTACGAGCAGTACTTC. Encoded protein: CASSLGTGTYEQYF.

This clone showed up just a few times. V gene TRBV6-2 or TRBV6-3 combines with J gene TRBJ1-5; no firm D call. The CDR3 totals 14 residues. Trimming cost V 5 bases and J 6 bases, with 14 bases left between them. Germline-derived CDR1 and CDR2 are MNHEY and SVGEGT. Here the CDR3 DNA reads TGTGCCAGCAGTCACCTACGATTTGTTCAGCCCCAGCATTTT. Encoded protein: CASSHLRFVQPQHF.

The chain is built from TRBV28 and TRBJ1-6; possibly TRBD1 for D (5 bases). Germline CDR1 reads MDHEN; CDR2 reads SYDVKM. Between the trimmed V and J ends, which lost 6 bases and 5 bases, there was a span of 8 bases. The CDR3 is made up of 13 amino acids. This CDR3 reads CASRSGNNSPLHF. In nucleotides, the CDR3 is TGTGCCAGCAGATCAGGGAATAATTCACCCCTCCACTTT.

This sequence joins TRBV9 and TRBJ2-1, with D possibly matching TRBD2 (5 bases). Per germline, CDR1 SGDLS and CDR2 YYNGEE. The CDR3 consists of 16 residues. V lost 4 bases, J lost 0 bases, and 14 bases lay in between. CDR3 amino acids: CASSPLLGGSYNEQFF. The CDR3 DNA sequence: TGTGCCAGCAGCCCCCTCTTAGGAGGCTCCTACAATGAGCAGTTCTTC.

Here the CDR3 reads CASSLNQGNTEAFF. The CDR3 DNA reads TGTGCCAGCAGCCTCAATCAGGGGAACACTGAAGCTTTCTTT. V gene TRBV3-1 (or the pseudogene TRBV3-2) combines with J gene TRBJ1-1; TRBD1 is a possible D gene (5 bases). Germline values: CDR1 LGHDT, CDR2 YNNKEL (reference sequence). V gave up 4 bases and J gave up 1 base, with 10 bases separating them. The CDR3 totals 14 residues.

The V call is TRBV5-4, the J call TRBJ2-2, with TRBD1 matching 7 bases. The V and J ends lost 5 bases and 5 bases, in that order; junction bases with no gene match: 9. The CDR3 length is 15 residues. CDR1 is SGHNT and CDR2 is YYREEE in the germline V gene (reference sequence). CDR3 sequence reads: CASRTQQGMTGELFF. The CDR3, as DNA: TGTGCCAGCAGAACCCAACAGGGGATGACCGGGGAGCTGTTTTTT.

This chain joins TRBV21-1 and TRBJ2-1; no check of the table's D call, TRBD2, against the DNA was made. TRBV21-1 represents a pseudogene. This CDR3 region has 14 residues. CDR3 coding DNA: TGTGCCAGCAGCGCGCTTCCCCGGTTTAGTGAGCAGTTCTTC. Translating gives CASSALPRFSEQFF.

The rearrangement uses TRBV29-1 and TRBJ2-2, with D hard to call. V lost 1 base and J lost 2, with 5 bases in between. Germline assignment: CDR1 SQVTM and CDR2 ANQGSEA. The CDR3 is 13 amino acids. The CDR3 reads CSVEVYNTGELFF. The CDR3 DNA reads TGCAGCGTTGAAGTCTATAACACCGGGGAGCTGTTTTTT.